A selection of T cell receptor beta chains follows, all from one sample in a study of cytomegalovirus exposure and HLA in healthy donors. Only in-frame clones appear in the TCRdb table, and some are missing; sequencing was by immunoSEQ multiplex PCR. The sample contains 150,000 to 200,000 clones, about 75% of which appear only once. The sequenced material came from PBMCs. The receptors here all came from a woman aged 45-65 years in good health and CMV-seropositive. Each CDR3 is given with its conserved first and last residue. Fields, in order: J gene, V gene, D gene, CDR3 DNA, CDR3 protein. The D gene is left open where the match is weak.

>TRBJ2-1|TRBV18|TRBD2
TGTGCCAGCTCACTCGGACTAGTGTTAAACAATGAGCAGTTCTTC
CASSLGLVLNNEQFF
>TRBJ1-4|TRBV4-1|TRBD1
TGCGCCAGCAGCCAACATATGGGGACAGGGGTTATAGAAAAACTGTTTTTT
CASSQHMGTGVIEKLFF
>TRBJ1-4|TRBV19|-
TGTGCCAGTAGTACAGGGCACGAAAAACTGTTTTTT
CASSTGHEKLFF
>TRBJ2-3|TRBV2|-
TGTGCCAGCAGCTTCACAGATACGCAGTATTTT
CASSFTDTQYF
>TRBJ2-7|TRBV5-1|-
TGCGCCAGCAGCTTGAGCAGAGACAACGAGCAGTACTTC
CASSLSRDNEQYF
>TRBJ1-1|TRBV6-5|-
TGTGCCAGCAGGTACAGGGAGGACACTGAAGCTTTCTTT
CASRYREDTEAFF
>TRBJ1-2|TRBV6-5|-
TGTGCCAGCAGTTACTCAGGCAGGCTAGGCTACACCTTC
CASSYSGRLGYTF
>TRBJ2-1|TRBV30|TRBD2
TGTGCCTGGAGTGGGAAGACTAGCGGGGGGTACAATGAGCAGTTCTTC
CAWSGKTSGGYNEQFF
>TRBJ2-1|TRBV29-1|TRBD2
TGCAGCGTATCAGACTCACTAGCGGGGTTAGGGAATGAGCAGTTCTTC
CSVSDSLAGLGNEQFF
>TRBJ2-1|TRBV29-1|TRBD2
TGCAGCTCGGGGGGAGGGAGCTCCTACAATGAGCAGTTCTTC
CSSGGGSSYNEQFF
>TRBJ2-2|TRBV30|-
TGTGCCTGGAACAGCGTAGGGGGCGGGGAGCTGTTTTTT
CAWNSVGGGELFF